The present T cell receptor beta chain was sequenced within a study of blood T cell repertoires in COVID-19. Looking at the study overall: Nucleic acid was either cDNA or gDNA, and it came from T cells, B-cell-depleted T cells, or PBMCs.

Germline CDR1 reads SGHTA; CDR2 reads FQGTGA. Trimming at V came to 5 bases and at J to 6 bases, leaving 5 bases not matched to a gene. The length of the CDR3 is 16 residues. The protocol was immunoSEQ multiplex PCR, while the TCRdb copy is restricted to in-frame clones and leaves out a portion. The data contain approximately 100,000 clones, 75% to 90% of them singletons. The specimen sequenced was peripheral blood. V usage is TRBV7-3 and J usage is TRBJ2-1; 15 nucleotides align to TRBD2. This clonotype originated in an elderly man with acute or convalescent COVID-19. The CDR3: CASSLGLAGGSNEQFF. In DNA form, the CDR3 reads TGTGCCAGCAGCCTGGGACTAGCGGGAGGCTCCAATGAGCAGTTCTTC. The full variable domain, rest sourced from reference TRBV7-3 and TRBJ2-1, is GAGVSQTPSNKVTEKGKYVELRCDPISGHTALYWYRQSLGQGPEFLIYFQGTGAADDSGLPNDRFFAVRPEGSVSTLKIQRTERGDSAVYLCASSLGLAGGSNEQFFGPGTRLTVL.